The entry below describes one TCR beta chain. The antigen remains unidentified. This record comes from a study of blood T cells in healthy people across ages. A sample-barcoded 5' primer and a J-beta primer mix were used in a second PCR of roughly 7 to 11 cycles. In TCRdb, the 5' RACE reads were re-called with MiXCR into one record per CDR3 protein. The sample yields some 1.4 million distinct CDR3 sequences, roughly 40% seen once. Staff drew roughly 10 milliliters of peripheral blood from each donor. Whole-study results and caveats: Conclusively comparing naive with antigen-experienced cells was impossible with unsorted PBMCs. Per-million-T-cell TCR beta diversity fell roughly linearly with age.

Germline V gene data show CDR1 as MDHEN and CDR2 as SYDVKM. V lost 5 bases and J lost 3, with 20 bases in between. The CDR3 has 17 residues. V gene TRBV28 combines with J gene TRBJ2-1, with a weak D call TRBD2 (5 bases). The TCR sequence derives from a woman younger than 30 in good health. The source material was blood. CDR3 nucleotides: TGTGCCAGCAGTCCGTTGAACGAGGGTTGGGGCTACAATGAGCAGTTCTTC. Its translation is CASSPLNEGWGYNEQFF.